One and the same sample provided the 29 T cell receptor gamma chains below, sequenced in a study of gammadelta T cells in human blood. TCRdb re-called the RT-PCR reads with CATT. Found here are more than 450 gamma-chain clones, about 7.3% of them singletons; the top ten hold about 16%. Input material: non-Vgamma9Vdelta2 gamma-delta T cells from fetal blood. Every receptor here comes from a human fetus.

This clone is judged large. The J gene is TRGJ1 or TRGJ2, the V gene TRGV9. Trimming took 4 bases from V and 3 from J; bases not matched to a gene: 6. In germline, CDR1 is GITISATS, CDR2 ISYDGTV (reference sequence). The CDR3 runs to 13 residues. The CDR3 protein is CALWEVLYYKKLF. The CDR3 nucleotides read TGTGCCTTGTGGGAAGTCCTTTATTATAAGAAACTCTTT.

This clone was counted only a few times. This may arise from a read error, as a much more abundant clone is one base away. The chain is built from TRGV9 and TRGJ1 or TRGJ2. The CDR3 is 13 amino acids. Trimming took 2 bases from V and 8 from J; bases not matched to a gene: 9. CDR1 is GITISATS and CDR2 is ISYDGTV in the germline V gene (reference sequence). CDR3 in amino acids: CALWEAFRDKKLF. CDR3 sequence (DNA): TGTGCCTTGTGGGAGGCATTTAGGGATAAGAAACTCTTT.

This clone is large (0.1 to 1%) by share. The gene calls are TRGV5 and TRGJ1 or TRGJ2. CDR1 is VINAFY and CDR2 is YDVSNSKD in the germline V gene. V lost 0 bases to trimming and J lost 3 bases; unmatched junction nucleotides: 8. The CDR3 consists of 15 residues. CDR3: CATWDRPNGYYKKLF. CDR3 nucleotides: TGTGCCACCTGGGACAGGCCGAACGGTTATTATAAGAAACTCTTT.

Within the sample, this clone is large. This chain links TRGV9 with TRGJ1 or TRGJ2. The J gene, absent from TCRdb, was called here by matching the DNA to germline. J gave up 3 bases and V 5 bases, and 4 bases lay outside the gene matches. The CDR3 contains 12 residues. Germline V gives CDR1 GITISATS, CDR2 ISYDGTV (reference sequence). The CDR3 spells CALWAPYYKKLF. The CDR3 DNA follows: TGTGCCTTGTGGGCCCCTTATTATAAGAAACTCTTT.

This clone is large (0.1 to 1%) within its sample. The chain links TRGV4 to TRGJ1 or TRGJ2. After removal of 5 bases from V and 3 bases from J, the junction contained 7 bases not matched to a gene. From germline, CDR1 is EGSTGY and CDR2 YDSYTSSV. The CDR3 extends over 13 amino acids. The CDR3 is CATWVPLYYKKLF. The CDR3 region has the DNA TGTGCCACCTGGGTTCCCCTTTATTATAAGAAACTCTTT.

On this clone itself: The DNA is omitted, as the CDR3 cannot be located on it reliably, and the CDR3 follows TCRdb's listing. For the V gene the call is TRGV8; the J gene has no call. The CDR3 is made up of 28 amino acids, end residues included. The germline V gene encodes CDR1 VENAVY and CDR2 YDSYNSRV. CDR3 region: CATCLIRNSLAVEQHLLSQVSIGRIQHF.

This clone is large within its sample. J is TRGJ1 or TRGJ2 and V is TRGV4. The V and J ends lost 1 base and 6 bases, in that order; junction bases with no gene match: 3. Germline-derived CDR1 and CDR2 are EGSTGY and YDSYTSSV. This CDR3 is 12 amino acids long. The CDR3 here is CATWDGAYKKLF. The CDR3 coding sequence is TGTGCCACCTGGGATGGAGCTTATAAGAAACTCTTT.

This clone is large by share. The chain employs TRGV8 and TRGJP1. Germline V gives CDR1 VENAVY, CDR2 YDSYNSRV. J gave up 0 bases and V 3 bases, and 7 bases lay outside the gene matches. The CDR3 is 16 residues long. CDR3 bases: TGTGCCACCTGGGATTCCCTTCATACCACTGGTTGGTTCAAGATATTT. Protein product: CATWDSLHTTGWFKIF.

By its share, this clone is large. This chain connects TRGV8 to TRGJ1 or TRGJ2. The germline gives CDR1 VENAVY, CDR2 YDSYNSRV. The V gene end was trimmed by 0 bases and the J gene end by 5 bases; junction bases not matched to a gene: 1. CDR3 length: 12 amino acids. This chain's CDR3 is CATWDRDYKKLF. In nucleotides, the CDR3 is TGTGCCACCTGGGATAGGGATTATAAGAAACTCTTT.

Comment on this clone: TCRdb's listed protein matches a much larger clone and diverges from this DNA's translation at residue 6, likely through a read error; the protein shown comes from the DNA. The J gene is TRGJ1 or TRGJ2, the V gene TRGV9. CDR1 and CDR2 (germline): GITISATS, ISYDGTV (reference sequence). The CDR3 runs 13 residues. V trimming: 2 bases; J trimming: 5 bases; junction bases outside the gene matches: 6. The CDR3 DNA reads TGTGCCTTGTGGGAGGGGCTCCATTATAAGAAACTCTTT. Residues: CALWEGLHYKKLF.

In its sample, this clone ranks as large (0.1 to 1%). The rearrangement links TRGV4 to TRGJ1 or TRGJ2. Losses at the gene ends were 3 bases for V and 3 bases for J; bases not matched to a gene: 5. This CDR3 is built from 13 residues. Germline-derived CDR1 and CDR2 are EGSTGY and YDSYTSSV. For the CDR3, the DNA is TGTGCCACCTGGGATCGCAGTTATTATAAGAAACTCTTT. It encodes CATWDRSYYKKLF.

This clone is hyperexpanded (1% or more) in the sample. The chain has TRGV9 and TRGJ1 or TRGJ2. Germline CDR1 and CDR2: GITISATS and ISYDGTV (reference sequence). Germline trimming cut 2 bases from V and 10 bases from J; bases unmatched to any gene: 5. This CDR3 has 11 residues. CDR3 sequence reads: CALWEAAKKLF. CDR3 sequence (DNA): TGTGCCTTGTGGGAGGCCGCCAAGAAACTCTTT.

This clone is categorized as large. The rearrangement links TRGV9 to TRGJP. Since TCRdb gives no J gene, matching the DNA to germline was used here to assign it. The length of the CDR3 is 16 residues. Unmatched junction bases numbered 3, after V lost 0 bases and J lost 7 bases. The V gene's germline CDR1 is GITISATS and CDR2 ISYDGTV (reference sequence). DNA for the CDR3: TGTGCCTTGTGGGAGGTGCAGGAGTTGGGCAAAAAAATCAAGGTATTT. This gives the protein CALWEVQELGKKIKVF.

This clone is deemed large. This chain links TRGV5 with TRGJ1 or TRGJ2. There are 11 residues in the CDR3. J was trimmed by 9 bases and V by 2 bases; bases with no gene match: 4. Germline V gene sequence: CDR1 VINAFY, CDR2 YDVSNSKD. CDR3 amino acids: CATWDTFKKLF. The CDR3 region has the DNA TGTGCCACCTGGGACACCTTTAAGAAACTCTTT.

This clone is large by share. The rearrangement joins TRGV8 to TRGJP. With 2 bases clipped from V and 7 bases from J, the junction kept 14 bases outside the gene matches. Germline V CDR1 and CDR2: VENAVY, YDSYNSRV. This CDR3 contains 19 residues. The CDR3 loop reads CATWDIAPMKELGKKIKVF. The CDR3 nucleotides read TGTGCCACCTGGGATATAGCCCCGATGAAGGAGTTGGGCAAAAAAATCAAGGTATTT.

This clone is labeled as large. The genes are TRGV3 and TRGJ1 or TRGJ2. CDR3 size: 14 residues. CDR1 VTNTFY and CDR2 YDVSTARD come from the germline V gene (reference sequence). Unmatched junction bases numbered 14, after V lost 0 bases and J lost 12 bases. CDR3 residues: CATWDRPTSGGKLF. In DNA form, the CDR3 reads TGTGCCACCTGGGACAGGCCCACCTCGGGAGGGAAACTCTTT.

This clone is large. This rearrangement joins TRGV2 to TRGJP2. Losses at the gene ends were 12 bases for V and 6 bases for J; bases not matched to a gene: 10. Germline lookup yields CDR1 EGSNGY and CDR2 YDSYNSKV. The CDR3 has 12 residues. In nucleotides, the CDR3 is TGTGCCCCGGACGGCGGTGATTGGATCAAGACGTTT. It is translated as CAPDGGDWIKTF.

This clone is labeled as large (0.1 to 1%). This chain links TRGV4 with TRGJ1 or TRGJ2. This CDR3 region has 14 residues. Germline loops: CDR1 EGSTGY, CDR2 YDSYTSSV. With 0 bases clipped from V and 3 bases from J, the junction kept 5 bases outside the gene matches. CDR3 region: CATWDGLSYYKKLF. DNA of the CDR3: TGTGCCACCTGGGATGGGCTGAGTTATTATAAGAAACTCTTT.

This clone ranks as large. The chain joins TRGV10 to TRGJP1. TRGV10 is annotated as an ORF whose role is uncertain. This CDR3 is built from 15 residues. J gave up 4 bases and V 8 bases, and 11 bases lay outside the gene matches. The DNA for the CDR3 is TGTGCTGCGTGGGATTTCCCTCTCACTGGTTGGTTCAAGATATTT. Translating gives CAAWDFPLTGWFKIF.

As for this clone: A much larger clone lies a single base off, so this may be a read error. J is TRGJ1 or TRGJ2 and V is TRGV4. This CDR3 has 12 amino acids. J lost 6 bases, V lost 0 bases, and 2 bases had no gene match. The germline V gene encodes CDR1 EGSTGY and CDR2 YDSYTSSV. The CDR3, as DNA: TGTGCCACCTGGGATGGGCGTTATAAGAAACTCTTT. Translation: CATWDGRYKKLF.

This clone came up a few times. A much larger clone differs from this one at a single base, so this may be a read error. The V call is TRGV4, the J call TRGJP1. TCRdb is silent on the J gene; assignment here came from matching the DNA to germline. The CDR3 is made up of 14 amino acids. Germline lookup yields CDR1 EGSTGY and CDR2 YDSYTSSV. Trimming at V came to 2 bases and at J to 4 bases, leaving 4 bases not matched to a gene. In DNA, the CDR3 is TGTGCCACCTGGGATGCTGGCACTGGTTGGTTCAAGATATTT. Encoded protein: CATWDAGTGWFKIF.

A few counts support this clone. This rearrangement joins TRGV2 to TRGJ1 or TRGJ2. This CDR3 has 14 residues. From germline, CDR1 is EGSNGY and CDR2 YDSYNSKV. V gave up 0 bases and J gave up 4 bases; unmatched junction bases: 6. CDR3 DNA sequence: TGTGCCACCTGGGACGGGCCCCCATATTATAAGAAACTCTTT. Its translation is CATWDGPPYYKKLF.

This clone was seen a few times. One base away lies a much larger clone, so this may be a sequencing read error. V and J are TRGV9 and TRGJ1 or TRGJ2. CDR1 is GITISATS and CDR2 is ISYDGTV in the germline V gene (reference sequence). CDR3 length: 12 residues. V dropped 9 bases and J dropped 8; count of bases not matched to a gene: 13. Here the CDR3 reads CALRVCRHKKLF. CDR3 nucleotides: TGTGCCTTGCGTGTGTGTCGACATAAGAAACTCTTT.

Relative to its sample, this clone is large. This chain joins TRGV4 and TRGJ1 or TRGJ2. The CDR3 is 13 residues long. V shed 5 bases, J shed 3 bases, and the junction held 7 bases outside the gene matches. Germline lookup yields CDR1 EGSTGY and CDR2 YDSYTSSV. The CDR3 protein is CATWAVPYYKKLF. For the CDR3, the DNA is TGTGCCACCTGGGCCGTTCCTTATTATAAGAAACTCTTT.

This clone is labeled as large. V usage is TRGV2 and J usage is TRGJ1 or TRGJ2. Germline V gene lookup returns CDR1 EGSNGY and CDR2 YDSYNSKV. The CDR3 extends over 12 amino acids. With 2 bases clipped from V and 4 bases from J, the junction kept 2 bases outside the gene matches. CDR3 sequence (DNA): TGTGCCACCTGGGACGAGTATTATAAGAAACTCTTT. This codes for CATWDEYYKKLF.

For this clone: The DNA is left out, because the CDR3 cannot be placed on it with certainty; the CDR3 is given as TCRdb lists it. Here the V gene is TRGV2, but the J gene went uncalled. The CDR3 adds up to 33 amino acids, both ends counted. The germline CDR1 and CDR2 sequences are EGSNGY and YDSYNSKV. CDR3 in amino acids: CATWDGQRIIIRNSLAVEQHLLSQVSIGRIQHF.

This clone is large in the sample. V is TRGV4 and J is TRGJP1. V shed 3 bases and J 2 bases; nucleotides not matched to a gene: 3. Per the germline V gene, CDR1 is EGSTGY and CDR2 is YDSYTSSV. The CDR3 spans 14 residues. The DNA of the CDR3 is TGTGCCACCTGGGATCGGACCACTGGTTGGTTCAAGATATTT. This translates into CATWDRTTGWFKIF.

By share of the sample, this clone is large. This sequence joins TRGV2 and TRGJ1 or TRGJ2. Germline V CDR1 and CDR2: EGSNGY, YDSYNSKV. CDR3 length: 14 amino acids. V lost 0 bases to trimming and J lost 3 bases; unmatched junction nucleotides: 5. The CDR3 region has the DNA TGTGCCACCTGGGACGGGCTAGGTTATTATAAGAAACTCTTT. Protein product: CATWDGLGYYKKLF.

On this clone: At residue 9, TCRdb's protein disagrees with the DNA translation; the protein shown here derives from the DNA. This chain uses TRGV4 with TRGJ1 or TRGJ2. Germline CDR1 is EGSTGY and CDR2 is YDSYTSSV. This CDR3 contains 13 residues. CDR3: CATWDLNYNKKLF. The DNA of the CDR3 is TGTGCCACCTGGGATTTGAATTATAATAAGAAACTCTTT.